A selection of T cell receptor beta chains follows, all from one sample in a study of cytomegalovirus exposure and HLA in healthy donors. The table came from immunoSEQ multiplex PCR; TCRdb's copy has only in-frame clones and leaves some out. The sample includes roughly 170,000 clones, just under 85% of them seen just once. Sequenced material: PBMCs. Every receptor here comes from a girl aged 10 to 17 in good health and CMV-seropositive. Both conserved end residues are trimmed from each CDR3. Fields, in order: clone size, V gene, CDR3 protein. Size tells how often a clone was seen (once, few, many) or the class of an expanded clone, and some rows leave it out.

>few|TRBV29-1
SVGGGGTSYNEQF
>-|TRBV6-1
ASRPGGSSYEQY
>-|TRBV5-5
ASSRGQPYEQY
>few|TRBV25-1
ASSESESSRNTIY
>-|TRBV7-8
ASSLTDWEIYYEQY
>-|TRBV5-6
ASSLSTVRATDTQY
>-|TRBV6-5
ASSYLGVGDTEAF
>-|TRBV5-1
ASSHRDRVSGGELF
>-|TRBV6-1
ASSLLLGSEKLF
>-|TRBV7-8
ASSSELQGALIGNTIY
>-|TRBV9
ASSVEGRHRDTQY
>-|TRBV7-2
ASSFGGLRSNQPQH
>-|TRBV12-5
ASGSIENSPLH
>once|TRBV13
ASSPPDRLNTEAF
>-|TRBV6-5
ASSYFGGYEQY
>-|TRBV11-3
ASSFTSVQGRLNTEAF
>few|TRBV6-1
ASSEQTESSTEKLF
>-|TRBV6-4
ASSDRGSSYNSPLH
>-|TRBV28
ASSHYEQY
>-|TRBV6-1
ASSEANPPGVELF
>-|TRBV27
ASSFGTGGHGELF
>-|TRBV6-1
ASRSPGYYEQY
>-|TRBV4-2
ASSQDTTGVVSGANVLT
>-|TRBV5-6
ASSLWRYTEAF
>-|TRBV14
ASSQYTWGGANEKLF
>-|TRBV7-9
ASSGRQGNTEAF
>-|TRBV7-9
ASSYGQGREPQH
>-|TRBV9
ASSHATGGWTEAF
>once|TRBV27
ASSLQGYTEAF
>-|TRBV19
ASRAGEIGEKLF
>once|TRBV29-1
SIPLWTSDDYNEQF
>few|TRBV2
ASHRTFLNEKLF
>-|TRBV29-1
SVVGQGRTYEQY
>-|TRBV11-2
ASSSVRVPGGYT
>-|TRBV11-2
ASSLEAGGPYEQY
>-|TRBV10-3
ATGLAGTDTQY
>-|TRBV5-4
ASSFDSSGNTIY
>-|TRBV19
ASSDTPNTEAF
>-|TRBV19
ASRGRGGTDTQY
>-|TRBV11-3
ASSLEGGTEAF
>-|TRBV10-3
AISERAPREDTDTQY
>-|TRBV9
ASSVGGSNEKLF
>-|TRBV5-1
ASSRDWAYGYT